This T cell receptor beta chain was profiled in a study of blood T cells in healthy people across ages. In regard to this clonotype: Its antigen remains unidentified.

The CDR3 covers 16 residues. Trimming cost V 0 bases and J 1 base, with 10 bases left between them. Germline V gene data show CDR1 as MGHRA and CDR2 as YSYEKL. Sample-barcoded 5' priming and a J-beta primer mix drove a second PCR of 7 to 11 cycles. TCRdb processed the 5' RACE reads anew with MiXCR; each CDR3 protein has one entry. This sample has about 600,000 distinct CDR3 sequences, with 45% to 55% found just once. Overall study findings and caveats: PBMCs left unsorted prevented a conclusive naive versus antigen-experienced comparison.

V and J are TRBV4-1 and TRBJ1-5; D is possibly TRBD1 (5 bases). The receptor was isolated from a man aged 80 or over in good health. Sequenced sample: blood. CDR3 protein: CASSQDVGLSNQPQHF. In DNA, the CDR3 is TGCGCCAGCAGCCAAGACGTGGGGCTCAGCAATCAGCCCCAGCATTTT.